Presented here are 30 T cell receptor beta chains from one specimen sequenced in a study of T-cell reconstitution after alpha-beta-depleted transplantation in children. Unique molecular identifiers were incorporated when the TCRbeta library was constructed. One entry per CDR3 protein results from TCRdb running MiXCR on the PCR reads. The repertoire has around 500,000 distinct CDR3 sequences, approximately 22% of them found once; the top ten carry 13% to 15%. Specimen: PBMCs, mostly from graft donor cells, collected 360 days after TCRalphabeta/CD19-depleted stem cell transplant. These receptors were taken from a boy under two years old who had a stem cell transplant for acute myeloid leukemia, so the T cells may come from the graft donor.

The chain couples TRBV5-1 to TRBJ2-1; D gene unclear. The CDR3 covers 14 residues. Between the trimmed V and J ends, which lost 0 bases and 5 bases, there was a span of 9 bases. The germline gives CDR1 SGHRS, CDR2 YFSETQ. CDR3 residues: CASSLARTNNEQFF. DNA for the CDR3: TGCGCCAGCAGCTTGGCCAGGACCAACAATGAGCAGTTCTTC.

This clonotype was found many times. The V call is TRBV12-3 or TRBV12-4, the J call TRBJ1-5, with 9 positions matching TRBD1. V shed 3 bases, J shed 7 bases, and the junction held 4 bases outside the gene matches. This CDR3 has 14 amino acids. The CDR3 nucleotides read TGTGCCAGCAGTTTCGGGACAGGGTACCAGCCCCAGCATTTT. It translates to CASSFGTGYQPQHF.

This clonotype has only a few counts. The genes are TRBV29-1 and TRBJ2-2, with D hard to call. Germline CDR1 is SQVTM and CDR2 is ANQGSEA. Trimming took 6 bases from V and 0 from J, leaving 11 bases between them. The CDR3 is 14 residues long. Written as DNA, the CDR3 is TGCAGCGTAAAAGGGTTCGCGAACACCGGGGAGCTGTTTTTT. Its translation: CSVKGFANTGELFF.

The rearrangement joins TRBV12-3 or TRBV12-4 to TRBJ2-1; possibly TRBD1 for D (5 bases). This CDR3 region has 15 residues. Trimming stripped 7 bases from V and 8 bases from J, with 21 bases between. In DNA form, the CDR3 reads TGTGCCAGCACCTCCTTGGCAGGGTTATGGGATGAGCAGTTCTTC. It specifies CASTSLAGLWDEQFF.

This chain joins TRBV5-1 and TRBJ2-5; 9 bases fit TRBD1. This CDR3 is built from 16 residues. CDR1 is SGHRS and CDR2 is YFSETQ in the germline V gene. The junction had 6 bases not matched to a gene; V was cut back by 1 base and J by 2 bases. In DNA, the CDR3 is TGCGCCAGCAGCTTGAGGTACAGGGGGCGTCAAGAGACCCAGTACTTC. Amino acid sequence: CASSLRYRGRQETQYF.

The chain is built from TRBV4-3 and TRBJ2-3; 8 bases fit TRBD2. Germline V gene sequence: CDR1 LGHNA, CDR2 YSLEER. The length of the CDR3 is 14 residues. Trimming at V came to 4 bases and at J to 4 bases, leaving 4 bases not matched to a gene. The CDR3 is CASSLGLAPDTQYF. CDR3 DNA: TGCGCCAGCAGCCTCGGACTAGCACCAGATACGCAGTATTTT.

This clonotype came up many times. The chain links TRBV12-3 or TRBV12-4 to TRBJ2-7; TRBD1 matches at 8 bases. CDR3 length: 16 amino acids. V gave up 0 bases and J gave up 6 bases; unmatched junction bases: 10. CDR3 DNA: TGTGCCAGCAGTTTAGCTCCCGGGACAGGCCCCTTCGAGCAGTACTTC. As protein: CASSLAPGTGPFEQYF.

This clonotype was recorded at least ten times. The gene calls are TRBV7-2 and TRBJ1-3; TRBD1 is a possible D gene (5 bases). With 3 bases removed from V and 4 bases from J, the gap between germline ends came to 13 bases. Germline V gene lookup returns CDR1 SGHTA and CDR2 FQGNSA. The CDR3 has 15 residues. Here the CDR3 DNA reads TGTGCCAGCAGCTTCACAGGATCGGCCGGAAACACCATATATTTT. This translates into CASSFTGSAGNTIYF.

This clonotype was observed a handful of times. V gene TRBV20-1 combines with J gene TRBJ1-5; 7 nucleotides agree with TRBD1. J gave up 6 bases and V 1 base, and 3 bases lay outside the gene matches. The CDR3 runs to 13 residues. Germline V lookup: CDR1 DFQATT, CDR2 SNEGSKA (reference sequence). The CDR3: CSARGDRAQPQHF. The CDR3 DNA reads as TGCAGTGCTAGAGGCGACAGGGCTCAGCCCCAGCATTTT.

In DNA, the CDR3 is TGCAGTGCTCGCAGAGACTTAGGGGTAGAGACCCAGTACTTC. Protein product: CSARRDLGVETQYF. The chain couples TRBV20-1 to TRBJ2-5; D perhaps matches TRBD1 (5 bases). The CDR3 is made up of 14 amino acids. Germline CDR1 DFQATT, CDR2 SNEGSKA (reference sequence). Trimming removed 5 bases at V and 4 bases at J, with 17 bases between.

This rearrangement joins TRBV24-1 to TRBJ2-2; D tentatively fits TRBD1 or TRBD2 (5 bases each). CDR3 length: 14 amino acids. Trimming cost V 3 bases and J 5 bases, with 9 bases left between them. Per the germline V gene, CDR1 is KGHDR and CDR2 is SFDVKD. The CDR3 loop is CATSDRDDTGELFF. The CDR3 DNA reads TGTGCCACCAGTGATCGGGACGATACCGGGGAGCTGTTTTTT.

In this sample, this clonotype turned up a few times. The CDR3 DNA is TGCGCCAGCAGCTTGGTAGGACAGATCACTGAAGCTTTCTTT. Its translation: CASSLVGQITEAFF. J is TRBJ1-1 and V is TRBV5-1, with D perhaps matching TRBD1 (6 bases). V was pared by 0 bases and J by 4 bases, with 10 bases between. Germline values: CDR1 SGHRS, CDR2 YFSETQ. This CDR3 spans 14 amino acids.

This clonotype came up a few times. V gene TRBV24-1 combines with J gene TRBJ2-5, with TRBD2 matching 7 bases. Germline V lookup: CDR1 KGHDR, CDR2 SFDVKD. The CDR3 has 16 amino acids. After removal of 2 bases from V and 2 bases from J, the junction contained 7 bases not matched to a gene. As DNA, the CDR3 is TGTGCCACCAGTGATTCGAGGACTAGTTGGCAAGAGACCCAGTACTTC. Its translation is CATSDSRTSWQETQYF.

This clonotype was seen ten or more times. The genes are TRBV28 and TRBJ1-4; 8 bases line up with TRBD1. With V trimmed by 3 bases and J by 6 bases, 3 bases remained unmatched. This CDR3 has 14 residues. Germline-derived CDR1 and CDR2 are MDHEN and SYDVKM. CDR3 loop: CASSLDRDDEKLFF. The CDR3 bases are TGTGCCAGCAGTTTGGACAGGGATGATGAAAAACTGTTTTTT.

This clonotype was detected many times. The chain's CDR3 is CASSVSGGWSYF. DNA for the CDR3: TGTGCCAGCAGCGTCAGCGGGGGATGGTCGTACTTC. This chain connects TRBV7-2 to TRBJ2-4; 8 bases align to TRBD2. CDR3 length: 12 amino acids. Germline assignment: CDR1 SGHTA and CDR2 FQGNSA. Trimming removed 5 bases from V and 15 bases from J; junction bases left unmatched: 9.

This clonotype was found many times. The chain is built from TRBV11-2 and TRBJ2-3; 12 positions agree with TRBD2. CDR3 length equals 18 residues. Germline CDR1 SGHAT, CDR2 FQNNGV. J gave up 2 bases and V 0 bases, and 6 bases lay outside the gene matches. This chain's CDR3 is CASSLDGRLAGVTDTQYF. DNA of the CDR3: TGTGCCAGCAGCTTAGATGGGCGACTAGCGGGGGTCACAGATACGCAGTATTTT. Looking up the rest from reference TRBV11-2 and TRBJ2-3 gives the full variable domain: EAGVAQSPRYKIIEKRQSVAFWCNPISGHATLYWYQQILGQGPKLLIQFQNNGVVDDSQLPKDRFSAERLKGVDSTLKIQPAKLEDSAVYLCASSLDGRLAGVTDTQYFGPGTRLTVL.

This clonotype was counted ten times or more. This chain links TRBV14 with TRBJ2-7; the D gene is possibly TRBD1 (6 bases). The CDR3 loop spans 15 amino acids. Germline V gene sequence: CDR1 SGHDN, CDR2 FVKESK. V lost 2 bases to trimming and J lost 3 bases, with 14 bases between them. CDR3 residues: CASSQRAGAFYEQYV. CDR3 DNA sequence: TGTGCCAGCAGCCAACGGGCAGGGGCTTTCTACGAGCAGTACGTC.

The chain carries TRBV27 and TRBJ1-2, with no clear D. Germline assignment: CDR1 MNHEY and CDR2 SMNVEV (reference sequence). The length of the CDR3 is 13 residues. Trimming cost V 3 bases and J 4 bases, with 9 bases left between them. The CDR3 spells CASSLDARYGYTF. The CDR3 DNA reads as TGTGCCAGCAGTTTGGACGCTCGCTATGGCTACACCTTC.

This clonotype was observed a handful of times. The V and J genes are TRBV7-9 and TRBJ1-1; TRBD1 is a possible D gene (6 bases). V was shortened by 10 bases and J by 1 base, with 10 bases between the two germline ends. The CDR3 covers 12 residues. In germline, CDR1 is SEHNR, CDR2 FQNEAQ (reference sequence). CDR3 sequence reads: CAIQGPNTEAFF. As DNA, the CDR3 is TGTGCCATACAGGGACCGAACACTGAAGCTTTCTTT.

This clonotype was seen ten or more times. The rearrangement links TRBV29-1 to TRBJ2-2; D gene ambiguous. The CDR3 is 12 amino acids. V dropped 4 bases and J dropped 5 bases, with 8 bases sitting between them. In germline, CDR1 is SQVTM, CDR2 ANQGSEA. In nucleotides, the CDR3 is TGCAGCGTTGGGGGTCTTACCGGGGAGCTGTTTTTT. It translates to CSVGGLTGELFF.

There are many counts of this clonotype. The chain uses TRBV5-1 and TRBJ1-2; the D gene is possibly TRBD1 (6 bases). There are 15 residues in the CDR3. V lost 0 bases, J lost 4 bases, and 13 bases lay in between. Germline CDR1 and CDR2: SGHRS and YFSETQ. Here the CDR3 reads CASSLDGQHIYGYTF. CDR3 sequence (DNA): TGCGCCAGCAGCTTGGATGGACAGCACATCTATGGCTACACCTTC.

This clonotype was picked up a small number of times. The chain is built from TRBV20-1 and TRBJ1-1; D not certain. Germline V gene sequence: CDR1 DFQATT, CDR2 SNEGSKA (reference sequence). With 3 bases removed from V and 0 bases from J, the gap between germline ends came to 8 bases. This CDR3 has 13 residues. The CDR3 DNA reads as TGCAGTGCTAGTGGCGGGGTGAACACTGAAGCTTTCTTT. Encoded protein: CSASGGVNTEAFF.

The CDR3 here is CSVAGGGNTGELFF. The CDR3 DNA follows: TGCAGCGTTGCAGGGGGGGGGAACACCGGGGAGCTGTTTTTT. The rearrangement uses TRBV29-1 and TRBJ2-2; D may be TRBD1 or TRBD2 (7 bases each). The CDR3 is 14 residues long. V was cut by 4 bases and J by 1 base, with 10 bases left in between. Per germline, CDR1 SQVTM and CDR2 ANQGSEA.

This clonotype was observed a handful of times. The V gene is TRBV7-2, the J gene TRBJ1-5; D is ambiguous. Looked up from germline, CDR1 is SGHTA and CDR2 is FQGNSA. The germline V and J ends were trimmed by 5 bases and 1 base, with 12 bases remaining between them. The CDR3 has 15 residues. The CDR3 DNA reads TGTGCCAGCAGCCTCTGGACCCTGAGCAATCAGCCCCAGCATTTT. Protein sequence: CASSLWTLSNQPQHF.

The chain has TRBV5-8 and TRBJ2-3; possible D gene TRBD2, 5 bases. The CDR3 contains 14 residues. The V and J ends lost 0 bases and 4 bases respectively, with 9 bases between them. Germline V CDR1 and CDR2: SGHTS, YDEGEE. CDR3 sequence reads: CASSLVRGSDTQYF. In DNA, the CDR3 is TGTGCCAGCAGCTTGGTACGCGGGTCAGATACGCAGTATTTT. Combining the CDR3 with reference TRBV5-8 and TRBJ2-3 gives the whole variable domain EAGVTQSPTHLIKTRGQQATLRCSPISGHTSVYWYQQALGLGLQFLLWYDEGEERNRGNFPPRFSGRQFPNYSSELNVNALELEDSALYLCASSLVRGSDTQYFGPGTRLTVL.

This clonotype was recorded at least ten times. This sequence joins TRBV20-1 and TRBJ1-1, with a tentative D call TRBD1 (5 bases). From germline, CDR1 is DFQATT and CDR2 SNEGSKA (reference sequence). Trimming shortened V by 1 base and J by 1 base, and 13 bases separated the two germline ends. The CDR3 has 15 amino acids. The CDR3 is CSARVLGGSNTEAFF. The CDR3 DNA reads as TGCAGTGCTAGAGTGCTGGGGGGATCGAACACTGAAGCTTTCTTT.

This clonotype was observed a few times. The chain joins TRBV6-2 or TRBV6-3 to TRBJ1-5; D is ambiguous. CDR3 size: 13 residues. Germline V lookup: CDR1 MNHEY, CDR2 SVGEGT. Trimming shortened V by 8 bases and J by 0 bases, and 8 bases separated the two germline ends. CDR3 loop: CASGQVSNQPQHF. CDR3 nucleotide sequence: TGTGCCAGCGGGCAGGTTAGCAATCAGCCCCAGCATTTT.

V is TRBV4-1 and J is TRBJ2-7, with 7 bases that match TRBD1. V dropped 4 bases and J dropped 3; count of bases not matched to a gene: 9. In germline, CDR1 is MGHRA, CDR2 YSYEKL. The CDR3 totals 15 residues. The CDR3: CASSPGRGSYYEQYV. CDR3 bases: TGCGCCAGCAGCCCCGGCAGGGGGTCATACTACGAGCAGTACGTC.

This clonotype has a handful of counts. The V call is TRBV12-3 or TRBV12-4, the J call TRBJ1-1; D uncertain. V lost 5 bases and J lost 1, with 11 bases in between. The CDR3 extends over 14 amino acids. CDR3 protein: CASSPLGWNTEAFF. The CDR3 DNA reads as TGTGCCAGCAGTCCCCTCGGATGGAACACTGAAGCTTTCTTT.

Ten or more counts support this clonotype. The CDR3 nucleotides are TGTGCCAGCAGTTTTGCAGGTCGGGGCACCGGGGAGCTGTTTTTT. Protein product: CASSFAGRGTGELFF. The chain uses TRBV27 and TRBJ2-2, with D possibly matching TRBD2 (5 bases). Trimming pared 3 bases from V and 4 bases from J, leaving 12 bases between. Germline assignment: CDR1 MNHEY and CDR2 SMNVEV (reference sequence). This CDR3 comprises 15 residues.